This T cell receptor (beta chain) comes out of a study of blood T cell repertoires in COVID-19. In the study overall: From T cells, B-cell-depleted T cells, or PBMCs came the material, which was cDNA or gDNA.

Participants came from fewer than 25 US areas, aged roughly 18 to 95 years. All exposed participants met a person with COVID-19 within 2 weeks before entering the study. Germline V lookup: CDR1 MNHEY, CDR2 SVGAGI. The ends were cut back, 6 bases at V and 3 bases at J, with 12 bases in the middle. This CDR3 has 13 residues. Clones were sequenced by immunoSEQ multiplex PCR, and TCRdb holds only the in-frame ones, with some missing. The sample lists some 290,000 clones, roughly nine tenths occurring once. The count of this clone is one. Sequenced material: PBMCs or T cells enriched from blood (not recorded which). The chain combines TRBV6-5 with TRBJ2-7; D is possibly TRBD2 (6 bases). The TCR sequence derives from a woman younger than 45 who had been exposed to COVID-19. The CDR3 protein is CASSVLGGYEQYF. For the CDR3, the DNA is TGTGCCAGCAGCGTTCTCGGGGGCTACGAGCAGTACTTC.